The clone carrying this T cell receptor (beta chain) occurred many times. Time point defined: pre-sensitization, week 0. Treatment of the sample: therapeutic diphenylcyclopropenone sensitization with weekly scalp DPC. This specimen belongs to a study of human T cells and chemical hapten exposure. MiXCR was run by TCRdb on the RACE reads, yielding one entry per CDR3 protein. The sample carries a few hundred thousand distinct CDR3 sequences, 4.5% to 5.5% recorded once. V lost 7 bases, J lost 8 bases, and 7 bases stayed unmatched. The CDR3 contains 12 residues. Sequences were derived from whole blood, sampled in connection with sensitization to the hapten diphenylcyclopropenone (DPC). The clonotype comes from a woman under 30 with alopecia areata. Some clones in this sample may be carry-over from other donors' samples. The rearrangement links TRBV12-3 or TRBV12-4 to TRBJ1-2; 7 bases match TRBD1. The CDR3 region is CASIRQGGGYTF. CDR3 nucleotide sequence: TGTGCCAGCATCAGACAGGGCGGGGGCTACACCTTC.